Described below is a single T cell receptor beta chain sequence and its context. This record comes from a study of blood T cell repertoires in COVID-19. Study at large: The United States, Italy and Spain were the sources of the acute and convalescent COVID-19 samples.

Germline V gene lookup returns CDR1 MNHEY and CDR2 SMNVEV (reference sequence). CDR3 length: 16 residues. V lost 7 bases, J lost 3 bases, and 10 bases stayed unmatched. Original analysis: Researchers report that nucleated cell counts were estimated from reference gene primer amplification. Here immunoSEQ multiplex PCR was the method, and the copy in TCRdb shows in-frame clones only, minus some. The V and J calls and clone size come from that table; D and trimming were worked out from the DNA. The data contain approximately 330,000 clones, approximately 86% of them singletons. Participant age was about 18 to 100 years, and participants resided in about two dozen US areas. Cohorts were assigned according to the clinical history that participants reported.

V gene TRBV27 combines with J gene TRBJ1-5, with 9 bases lining up with TRBD1. This receptor was obtained from a woman aged 40 to 50 with acute COVID-19. The sequenced material came from PBMCs or T cells enriched from blood (not recorded which). The CDR3 DNA follows: TGTGCCAGCAAAACGACTAGACAGGGGGACAATCAGCCCCAGCATTTT. It specifies CASKTTRQGDNQPQHF.